This TCR beta chain was profiled in a study of metastatic and nonmetastatic thyroid tumors. Via MiXCR, TCRdb re-called the PCR reads. The sample lists 45,000 to 65,000 clones, 20% to 25% seen once, with about 4% in the top ten. Ahead of thyroid surgery, no patient had received treatment of any kind. This clone was observed at least ten times. Germline V gene lookup returns CDR1 SNHLY and CDR2 FYNNEI. This CDR3 spans 14 amino acids. Trimming removed 1 base at V and 5 bases at J, with 6 bases between. This TCR derives from a female donor with papillary thyroid cancer or a benign thyroid nodule (not recorded which). Some clones in this sample may be carry-over from other donors' samples. The sample consisted of blood. This rearrangement joins TRBV2 to TRBJ1-6; D unclear. The CDR3 protein is CASSEERNNSPLHF. CDR3 nucleotide sequence: TGTGCCAGCAGTGAAGAGCGGAATAATTCACCCCTCCACTTT. Together with reference TRBV2 and TRBJ1-6, the CDR3 gives the full variable domain: EPEVTQTPSHQVTQMGQEVILRCVPISNHLYFYWYRQILGQKVEFLVSFYNNEISEKSEIFDDQFSVERPDGSNFTLKIRSTKLEDSAMYFCASSEERNNSPLHFGNGTRLTVT.